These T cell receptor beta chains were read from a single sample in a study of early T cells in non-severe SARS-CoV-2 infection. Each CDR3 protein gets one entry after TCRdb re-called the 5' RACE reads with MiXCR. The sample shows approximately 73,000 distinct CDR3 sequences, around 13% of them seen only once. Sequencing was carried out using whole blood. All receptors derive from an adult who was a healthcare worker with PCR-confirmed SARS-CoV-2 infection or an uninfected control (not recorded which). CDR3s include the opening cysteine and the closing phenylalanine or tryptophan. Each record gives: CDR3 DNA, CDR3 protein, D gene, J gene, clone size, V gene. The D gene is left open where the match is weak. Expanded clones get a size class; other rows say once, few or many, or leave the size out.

TGTGCCAGCAGCACCGGCGGGAGGGCCTACGAGCAGTACTTC CASSTGGRAYEQYF TRBD2 TRBJ2-7 many TRBV6-5
TGTGCCAGCAGCGTAGAAGCGGTGAACACTGAAGCTTTCTTT CASSVEAVNTEAFF . TRBJ1-1 few TRBV9
TGTGCCAGCAGCCAATGGGGGACCACCCTAGCCAAAAACATTCAGTACTTC CASSQWGTTLAKNIQYF . TRBJ2-4 few TRBV3-1
TGCAGCGTCTCCAGGACCGCGAACACTGAAGCTTTCTTT CSVSRTANTEAFF . TRBJ1-1 . TRBV29-1
TGTGCTAGTGGTTTTTTGGACAACCCCTACGAGCAGTACTTC CASGFLDNPYEQYF . TRBJ2-7 few TRBV12-5
TGTGCCAGCAGCTTCCCCCCCGGGAACACTGAAGCTTTCTTT CASSFPPGNTEAFF . TRBJ1-1 few TRBV13
TGTGCCAGCAGCTTAGAGGGGACAGGAGCTGAAGCTTTCTTT CASSLEGTGAEAFF TRBD1 TRBJ1-1 many TRBV11-2
TGTGCCATCACTATCGGACTGAACACTGAAGCTTTCTTT CAITIGLNTEAFF . TRBJ1-1 . TRBV10-3
TGTGCCAGCAGGGCAGGGGAGGGCTATGGCTACACCTTC CASRAGEGYGYTF . TRBJ1-2 few TRBV6-1
TGTGCCACCAGCAACCAGCGGGAGCGGCAAGAGACCCAGTACTTC CATSNQRERQETQYF TRBD2 TRBJ2-5 many TRBV15
TGTGCCAGCAGCCCAACCGACGGGAGCTCCTACGAGCAGTACTTC CASSPTDGSSYEQYF . TRBJ2-7 many TRBV12-3/TRBV12-4
TGCAGCGTTGAACAGGCTAGCGGGAGTCCCTACAATGAGCAGTTCTTC CSVEQASGSPYNEQFF TRBD2 TRBJ2-1 . TRBV29-1
TGTGCCAGCAGGGGACCCTCGAACTATGGCTACACCTTC CASRGPSNYGYTF . TRBJ1-2 few TRBV9
TGTGCCAGCAGTTTCCGCCCGGTCGGCAGGGGGTTGGACTATGGCTACACCTTC CASSFRPVGRGLDYGYTF TRBD1 TRBJ1-2 . TRBV27
TGTGCCAGCAGATACCACGGCACCGGGACAGTTGGATCGGGCAATGAGCAGTTCTTC CASRYHGTGTVGSGNEQFF TRBD1 TRBJ2-1 . TRBV12-3/TRBV12-4
TGTGCCAGCAGCCCGAGACGGGGTATCGGCCCAGATACGCAGTATTTT CASSPRRGIGPDTQYF . TRBJ2-3 many TRBV11-2
TGTGCCAGCACCGGGACTAGCGGGGGGCCGAACACCGGGGAGCTGTTTTTT CASTGTSGGPNTGELFF TRBD2 TRBJ2-2 many TRBV12-3/TRBV12-4
TGTGCCAGCAGTCTCTCCTTTGAGCAGTTCTTC CASSLSFEQFF . TRBJ2-1 . TRBV28
TGTGCCAGCAGCGTATGGGACAGGGTTTTATGGGATGAAAAACTGTTTTTT CASSVWDRVLWDEKLFF . TRBJ1-4 . TRBV21-1
TGTGCCAGCAGCCCCTCGACGGGACAGGGGGCTCGAAGGTCACCCCTCCACTTT CASSPSTGQGARRSPLHF TRBD1 TRBJ1-6 few TRBV6-2/TRBV6-3
TGCGCCAGCAGCCGGGGGCAGGGGGCGTTTAACTATGGCTACACCTTC CASSRGQGAFNYGYTF TRBD1 TRBJ1-2 many TRBV5-1
TGTGCCAGCAGCTTATCCGGGACTAGCGGGGACAAGACCCAGTACTTC CASSLSGTSGDKTQYF TRBD2 TRBJ2-5 few TRBV11-2
TGTGCCAGCAGCCCGGGGTACAATGAGCAGTTCTTC CASSPGYNEQFF . TRBJ2-1 . TRBV7-9
TGTGCCAGCAGCTATGGACAGGGGTCGAACACCGGGGAGCTGTTTTTT CASSYGQGSNTGELFF . TRBJ2-2 many TRBV3-2
TGTGCCAGCAGGGAGGGACAGGCAGACACTGAAGCTTTCTTT CASREGQADTEAFF TRBD1 TRBJ1-1 many TRBV6-5
TGTGCCAGCAGCCCTCAGGGCCCTTACGAGCAGTACTTC CASSPQGPYEQYF . TRBJ2-7 . TRBV3-1
TGTGCCAGCAGTTTCTCTAGCGAGTACGAGCAGTACTTC CASSFSSEYEQYF . TRBJ2-7 many TRBV27
TGCGCCAGCAGCAGGGGGGACACGGGAGGGAACATTCAGTACTTC CASSRGDTGGNIQYF TRBD2 TRBJ2-4 many TRBV5-1
TGTGCCAGCAGTTTATCGGCGGGACGAAAACTGTTTTTT CASSLSAGRKLFF . TRBJ1-4 . TRBV28
TGTGCCAGCAGCCCAGGGGGTGCTAGCACAGATACGCAGTATTTT CASSPGGASTDTQYF TRBD1 TRBJ2-3 many TRBV6-4
TGTGCCAGCAGCTTGGTAACAGCAAGTAATGAAAAACTGTTTTTT CASSLVTASNEKLFF . TRBJ1-4 few TRBV5-5
TGTGCCAGCAGTTACGAACAGAGCAATCAGCCCCAGCATTTT CASSYEQSNQPQHF . TRBJ1-5 many TRBV6-6
TGTGCCAGCAGCCGATCATCAAGCTCCTATAATTCACCCCTCCACTTT CASSRSSSSYNSPLHF . TRBJ1-6 few TRBV14
TGTGCCAGCAGCCACCTGAGCGACTTCGCCCCAGATACGCAGTATTTT CASSHLSDFAPDTQYF . TRBJ2-3 many TRBV7-6
TGTGCCAGCAAAGCTTACAGGGGGAGTGGGGATACGCAGTATTTT CASKAYRGSGDTQYF TRBD1 TRBJ2-3 few TRBV7-2
TGTGCCAGCAGCTTAGTGGACGGGAACACTGAAGCTTTCTTT CASSLVDGNTEAFF . TRBJ1-1 . TRBV7-2
TGTGCCAGCAGTTTCGGGACTAGCGACTACAATGAGCAGTTCTTC CASSFGTSDYNEQFF TRBD2 TRBJ2-1 many TRBV28
TGTGCCACCAGCAGAGATCTTTCGGCAGGGGGCGAGTATGGCTACACCTTC CATSRDLSAGGEYGYTF TRBD1 TRBJ1-2 . TRBV15
TGTGCCAGCAGCCCGGCGGGGGGCCTAATTAAGGAGTTCTTC CASSPAGGLIKEFF TRBD2 TRBJ2-1 many TRBV12-3/TRBV12-4
TGTGCCAGCAGCTTAGACCCTAATGAGCAGTTCTTC CASSLDPNEQFF . TRBJ2-1 many TRBV11-3
TGTGCCAGCAGCTTAGAAGGCAGCTACAATGAGCAGTTCTTC CASSLEGSYNEQFF . TRBJ2-1 many TRBV13
TGCAGTGCACCCGACAGGGAAAACATTCAGTACTTC CSAPDRENIQYF TRBD1 TRBJ2-4 . TRBV20-1
TGTGCCAGCAGTTACTCCAGGGGGCGATCGGCCAATGAGCAGTTCTTC CASSYSRGRSANEQFF TRBD1 TRBJ2-1 . TRBV6-2/TRBV6-3
TGTGCCAGCAGTTTAATTTCAATGGCGAACACTGAAGCTTTCTTT CASSLISMANTEAFF . TRBJ1-1 . TRBV28
TGTGCCAGCGGTTTTGGTTGGGACACTGAAGCTTTCTTT CASGFGWDTEAFF . TRBJ1-1 . TRBV6-2/TRBV6-3
TGTGCCACCTCATCTGGATTAGCGGGAGCGGATACGCAGTATTTT CATSSGLAGADTQYF TRBD2 TRBJ2-3 many TRBV6-6
TGTGCCAGCAGCCTCAGAACAATTCAAGAGACCCAGTACTTC CASSLRTIQETQYF . TRBJ2-5 many TRBV13
TGTGCCAGCAGTTACTCGGGGAGGACTGAAGCTTTCTTT CASSYSGRTEAFF . TRBJ1-1 . TRBV6-5
TGTGCCAGCAGTTGGGCAGCCGATCAGCCCCAGCATTTT CASSWAADQPQHF . TRBJ1-5 few TRBV12-3/TRBV12-4
TGTGCCAGCAGTGTCAGGACAGCCTCCTACGAGCAGTACTTC CASSVRTASYEQYF . TRBJ2-7 . TRBV6-5
TGCAGTGCTAGGTCGGGAGAGACTGAAGCTTTCTTT CSARSGETEAFF . TRBJ1-1 . TRBV20-1
TGCAGTGCCGAGAAGACGACAGGGGTTGGAAACACCATATATTTT CSAEKTTGVGNTIYF TRBD1 TRBJ1-3 few TRBV20-1
TGTGCCACCCAGGGGTTAAGATTAGCCACCGGGGAGCTGTTTTTT CATQGLRLATGELFF . TRBJ2-2 many TRBV6-2/TRBV6-3
TGTGCCAGCAGCCACCCGACACTAGCCAAAAACATTCAGTACTTC CASSHPTLAKNIQYF . TRBJ2-4 few TRBV7-9
TGCAGCGTTGGGTGGCTGAATGAGCAGTTCTTC CSVGWLNEQFF . TRBJ2-1 many TRBV29-1
TGTGCCAGCAGCCCTGCGGGGGGCGGGCGCTTAGGCTACACCTTC CASSPAGGGRLGYTF . TRBJ1-2 many TRBV6-6
TGTGCCAGCTCACCACTCGCCGCTAGCGGAGGCACAGATACGCAGTATTTT CASSPLAASGGTDTQYF TRBD2 TRBJ2-3 few TRBV18
TGTGCCAGTAGTACCCCTCTGTGGACCGGGGAGCTGTTTTTT CASSTPLWTGELFF . TRBJ2-2 few TRBV19
TGTGCCAGCAGCTCCCCGAGGGTAGGCCAAGAGACCCAGTACTTC CASSSPRVGQETQYF . TRBJ2-5 many TRBV7-6